Presented here are 18 T cell receptor beta chains from one specimen sequenced in a study of radiotherapy plus CTLA-4 blockade in lung cancer. Using immunoSEQ multiplex PCR, the repertoire was profiled, and TCRdb retains in-frame clones only, with some absent. This sample has tens of thousands of clones, with around 85% found just once. Sequenced here: peripheral blood, sampled from a patient treated with radiotherapy plus ipilimumab. The receptors come from a human donor with non-small cell lung cancer who had a partial response to radiotherapy plus ipilimumab.

The chain links TRBV5-5 to TRBJ1-4; D remains unclear. Germline V gene lookup returns CDR1 SGHKS and CDR2 YYEKEE (reference sequence). CDR3 length equals 14 residues. The germline V and J ends were trimmed by 2 bases and 0 bases, with 5 bases remaining between them. In nucleotides, the CDR3 is TGTGCCAGCAGCTTCTCTGCAACTAATGAAAAACTGTTTTTT. Translated, it gives CASSFSATNEKLFF.

This CDR3 reads CASRREYNSYEQYF. The CDR3 coding sequence is TGTGCCAGCAGGCGGGAATACAACTCCTACGAGCAGTACTTC. The rearrangement links TRBV27 to TRBJ2-7; a weak D match, TRBD2 (6 bases). V was shortened by 6 bases and J by 0 bases, with 12 bases between the two germline ends. CDR3 length: 14 residues. Germline V gene lookup returns CDR1 MNHEY and CDR2 SMNVEV (reference sequence).

The chain has TRBV5-1 and TRBJ1-6; weak D call: TRBD1 (6 bases). This CDR3 is 16 amino acids long. V lost 6 bases and J lost 9, with 22 bases in between. Per germline, CDR1 SGHRS and CDR2 YFSETQ. CDR3 residues: CASKSGAGSDGSPLHF. CDR3 in DNA: TGCGCCAGCAAGTCAGGGGCAGGGTCAGATGGTTCACCCCTCCACTTT.

This sequence joins TRBV30 and TRBJ1-1; possible D gene TRBD1, 6 bases. This CDR3 region has 11 residues. Trimming took 3 bases from V and 8 from J, leaving 10 bases between them. The germline CDR1 and CDR2 sequences are GTSNPN and SVGIG (reference sequence). CDR3 in DNA: TGTGCCTGGAGAAAGGGGACAGAAGCTTTCTTT. Amino acids: CAWRKGTEAFF.

This clone was recorded only once. The CDR3 reads CASSPPGQPNYGYTF. CDR3 bases: TGCGCCAGCAGCCCACCGGGACAGCCTAACTATGGCTACACCTTC. The rearrangement joins TRBV5-1 to TRBJ1-2; 7 nucleotides align to TRBD1. CDR1 is SGHRS and CDR2 is YFSETQ in the germline V gene. J was trimmed by 0 bases and V by 4 bases; bases with no gene match: 6. CDR3 size: 15 residues.

CDR3: CATKDSTGLNTEAFF. The CDR3 DNA reads as TGTGCCACCAAGGACTCGACAGGTTTGAACACTGAAGCTTTCTTT. The rearrangement uses TRBV15 and TRBJ1-1; a weak D match, TRBD1 (6 bases). Trimming removed 7 bases at V and 0 bases at J, with 15 bases between. The CDR3 has 15 amino acids. Germline CDR1 is LNHNV and CDR2 is YYDKDF (reference sequence).

The J gene is TRBJ2-7, the V gene TRBV7-9, with D tentatively TRBD1 (5 bases). The CDR3 has 13 amino acids. V was clipped by 5 bases and J by 2 bases, with 10 bases between them. Looked up from germline, CDR1 is SEHNR and CDR2 is FQNEAQ (reference sequence). Here the CDR3 DNA reads TGTGCCAGCAGCGCGGACACAACCTACGAGCAGTACTTC. Translation gives CASSADTTYEQYF.

The chain employs TRBV18 and TRBJ1-1; tentative D call: TRBD1 (5 bases). This CDR3 spans 14 amino acids. V dropped 2 bases and J dropped 6 bases, with 13 bases sitting between them. CDR1 and CDR2 from the germline V gene are KGHSH and LQKENI. CDR3 DNA sequence: TGTGCCAGCTCACCAGGGATCAGGGAATCTGAAGCTTTCTTT. Protein sequence: CASSPGIRESEAFF.

This rearrangement joins TRBV30 to TRBJ2-3, with 9 bases fitting TRBD2. The CDR3 runs to 15 residues. Trimming cost V 0 bases and J 2 bases; bases outside gene matches: 3. Germline V CDR1 and CDR2: GTSNPN, SVGIG (reference sequence). For the CDR3, the DNA is TGTGCCTGGAGTGTCCTAGCGGGGAACACAGATACGCAGTATTTT. This sequence encodes CAWSVLAGNTDTQYF.

The chain links TRBV9 to TRBJ1-2; TRBD1 is a possible D gene (6 bases). This CDR3 comprises 16 residues. CDR1 is SGDLS and CDR2 is YYNGEE in the germline V gene. V was trimmed by 0 bases and J by 1 base, leaving 13 bases between them. As DNA, the CDR3 is TGTGCCAGCAGCGTAGCCCCCACAGGGATTAACTATGGCTACACCTTC. This translates into CASSVAPTGINYGYTF.

This clone was detected once. The chain has TRBV2 and TRBJ1-5, with 7 bases identical to TRBD1. The V gene end was trimmed by 1 base and the J gene end by 5 bases; junction bases not matched to a gene: 2. Germline-derived CDR1 and CDR2 are SNHLY and FYNNEI. The CDR3 extends over 14 amino acids. In DNA form, the CDR3 reads TGTGCCAGCAGTGAAGACAGGGGCCATCAGCCCCAGCATTTT. This encodes CASSEDRGHQPQHF.

This clone was counted between two and nine times. This chain uses TRBV28 with TRBJ1-1, with a tentative D call TRBD1 (5 bases). V dropped 1 base and J dropped 8 bases, with 14 bases sitting between them. The CDR3 is 14 residues long. Germline assignment: CDR1 MDHEN and CDR2 SYDVKM. The CDR3 DNA follows: TGTGCCAGCAGTTTATCGGCAGGGCGTAGGGAAGCTTTCTTT. Its protein product is CASSLSAGRREAFF.

The chain uses TRBV6-1 and TRBJ1-5, with a weak D call TRBD1 (5 bases). Trimming cost V 4 bases and J 0 bases, with 19 bases left between them. Germline V CDR1 and CDR2: MNHNS, SASEGT. This CDR3 contains 18 residues. CDR3 sequence (DNA): TGTGCCAGCAGTGTTCTTACAGGATCCGGCAATAGCAATCAGCCCCAGCATTTT. The encoded protein is CASSVLTGSGNSNQPQHF.

In the case of this clone: Other DNA sequences in this specimen translate into the identical CDR3. This rearrangement joins TRBV7-3 to TRBJ2-1, with TRBD1 identical over 7 bases. V lost 5 bases and J lost 0; bases outside the gene matches: 4. From germline, CDR1 is SGHTA and CDR2 FQGTGA. The CDR3 length is 15 residues. The DNA of the CDR3 is TGTGCCAGCAGCCAGGACAGGAGCTCCTACAATGAGCAGTTCTTC. It yields the protein CASSQDRSSYNEQFF.

The chain carries TRBV2 and TRBJ1-1; tentative D call: TRBD1 (6 bases). V shed 6 bases and J shed 4 bases, with 9 bases lying between them. This CDR3 is 12 amino acids long. Germline lookup yields CDR1 SNHLY and CDR2 FYNNEI. DNA of the CDR3: TGTGCCAGCAGAGGGGGGGGCACTGAAGCTTTCTTT. It specifies CASRGGGTEAFF. The whole variable domain, remainder taken from reference TRBV2 and TRBJ1-1, is EPEVTQTPSHQVTQMGQEVILRCVPISNHLYFYWYRQILGQKVEFLVSFYNNEISEKSEIFDDQFSVERPDGSNFTLKIRSTKLEDSAMYFCASRGGGTEAFFGQGTRLTVV.

J is TRBJ2-3 and V is TRBV28; D is perhaps TRBD2 (5 bases). The germline gives CDR1 MDHEN, CDR2 SYDVKM. Trimming pared 3 bases from V and 6 bases from J, leaving 10 bases between. The CDR3 spans 13 residues. The DNA for the CDR3 is TGTGCCAGCAGTTTCGGACTCCCGGATACGCAGTATTTT. As protein: CASSFGLPDTQYF.

This clone was detected once. This sequence joins TRBV19 and TRBJ2-1, with 8 bases fitting TRBD2. Germline values: CDR1 LNHDA, CDR2 SQIVND (reference sequence). The CDR3 loop spans 13 amino acids. The DNA of the CDR3 is TGTGCTTCGGGGACTAGTATCTACAATGAGCAGTTCTTC. This translates into CASGTSIYNEQFF.

This clone was seen only once. This chain connects TRBV7-2 to TRBJ1-1; TRBD1 is a possible D gene (6 bases). With 5 bases removed from V and 0 bases from J, the gap between germline ends came to 10 bases. From germline, CDR1 is SGHTA and CDR2 FQGNSA. The CDR3 is 14 residues long. CDR3 coding DNA: TGTGCCAGCAGCACCTGGACAGTGAACACTGAAGCTTTCTTT. It codes for CASSTWTVNTEAFF.